Each of the 23 T cell receptor beta chains below was sequenced from the same sample in a study of cytomegalovirus exposure and HLA in healthy donors. Amplification used 60 Vbeta primers and 13 Jbeta primers. Using immunoSEQ multiplex PCR, the repertoire was profiled, and TCRdb retains in-frame clones only, with some absent. In the table there are about 130,000 clones, about four fifths of which are singletons. The sequenced sample was PBMCs. Receptor source: a man younger than 40 in good health and CMV-seronegative.

The rearrangement links TRBV5-1 to TRBJ1-2; possible D gene TRBD1, 6 bases. The CDR3 contains 16 residues. Trimming cost V 1 base and J 3 bases, with 16 bases left between them. Germline V gene data show CDR1 as SGHRS and CDR2 as YFSETQ. The CDR3 sequence: CASSLQGLPHDYGYTF. CDR3 DNA: TGCGCCAGCAGCTTGCAGGGGCTCCCACACGACTATGGCTACACCTTC.

The rearrangement joins TRBV1 to TRBJ2-1; TRBD2 is the table's D call and was not checked against the DNA. TRBV1 is deemed a pseudogene. The CDR3 length is 16 residues. The CDR3 DNA reads as TGCACCAGCAGCCAGGGCGGGGGGAAGCTGTTAGGTGAGCAGTTCTTC. Translated, it gives CTSSQGGGKLLGEQFF.

The chain carries TRBV7-2 and TRBJ2-3, with D possibly TRBD2 on 6 matching bases. CDR1 is SGHTA, CDR2 FQGNSA, per germline. The CDR3 runs 16 residues. V lost 1 base to trimming and J lost 5 bases, with 16 bases between them. The CDR3 region has the DNA TGTGCCAGCAGCTTAGTAGGCGGGGTAAGGGGAGATACGCAGTATTTT. Translation gives CASSLVGGVRGDTQYF.

The chain employs TRBV6-1 and TRBJ1-6, with TRBD1 as a possible D gene (6 bases). The CDR3 runs to 15 residues. With 7 bases removed from V and 0 bases from J, the gap between germline ends came to 10 bases. Germline CDR1 and CDR2: MNHNS and SASEGT. The CDR3 DNA sequence: TGTGCCAGCATTACAGGGAGCTCCTATAATTCACCCCTCCACTTT. Its protein product is CASITGSSYNSPLHF.

The chain employs TRBV11-2 and TRBJ2-7; TRBD2 matches at 9 bases. CDR1 SGHAT and CDR2 FQNNGV come from the germline V gene. The J segment lost 6 bases and the V segment lost 3 bases, leaving 3 bases of the junction unmatched. This CDR3 region has 13 residues. The CDR3 is CASSFGTSFEQYF. The CDR3 DNA sequence: TGTGCCAGCAGCTTCGGGACTAGCTTCGAGCAGTACTTC.

The genes are TRBV6-5 and TRBJ2-1, with no clear D. With 3 bases removed from V and 2 bases from J, the gap between germline ends came to 5 bases. The V gene's germline CDR1 is MNHEY and CDR2 SVGAGI. CDR3 length: 13 amino acids. For the CDR3, the DNA is TGTGCCAGCAGTTATGGGCCCTACAATGAGCAGTTCTTC. Protein: CASSYGPYNEQFF.

The CDR3 bases are TGTGCCAGCAGCCCCGCGGGGAGCGAGCGAAAAGAGACCCAGTACTTC. This gives the protein CASSPAGSERKETQYF. The chain combines TRBV4-2 with TRBJ2-5; tentative D call: TRBD2 (6 bases). Trimming took 4 bases from V and 3 from J, leaving 18 bases between them. CDR3 length: 16 residues. Germline-derived CDR1 and CDR2 are LGHNA and YNFKEQ.

The J gene is TRBJ2-2, the V gene TRBV4-3, with 11 nucleotides matching TRBD2. The V and J ends lost 0 bases and 6 bases, in that order; junction bases with no gene match: 3. CDR3 length: 16 residues. Germline V gene lookup returns CDR1 LGHNA and CDR2 YSLEER. CDR3 DNA: TGCGCCAGCAGCCAAGATACTAGCGGGAGATCCGGGGAGCTGTTTTTT. This translates into CASSQDTSGRSGELFF.

The chain has TRBV5-1 and TRBJ2-1, with 7 bases aligning to TRBD1. CDR1 and CDR2 (germline): SGHRS, YFSETQ. After removal of 2 bases from V and 0 bases from J, the junction contained 2 bases not matched to a gene. The CDR3 sequence is 15 residues long. Here the CDR3 DNA reads TGCGCCAGCAGCTTACAGGGGAGCTCCTACAATGAGCAGTTCTTC. This encodes CASSLQGSSYNEQFF.

The chain employs TRBV5-6 and TRBJ1-2; D is perhaps TRBD1 (6 bases). The V and J ends lost 6 bases and 7 bases respectively, with 22 bases between them. CDR3 size: 15 residues. CDR1 SGHDT and CDR2 YYEEEE come from the germline V gene. Here the CDR3 reads CASNPLNRARSGYTF. The CDR3, as DNA: TGTGCCAGCAATCCCCTAAACAGGGCTAGAAGTGGCTACACCTTC.

The rearrangement uses TRBV27 and TRBJ2-7, with 8 bases fitting TRBD2. The CDR3 contains 14 residues. Germline V gene data show CDR1 as MNHEY and CDR2 as SMNVEV (reference sequence). The V and J ends lost 2 bases and 6 bases, in that order; junction bases with no gene match: 6. The chain's CDR3 is CASSLGSGTFEQYF. The CDR3 DNA reads as TGTGCCAGCAGTTTAGGTAGCGGGACCTTCGAGCAGTACTTC.

The chain couples TRBV1 to TRBJ2-5; TRBD1, the table's D call, lacks a check against the DNA. TRBV1 is noted as a pseudogene. This CDR3 is 16 amino acids long. This CDR3 is CTSSQDQATGGETQYF. For the CDR3, the DNA is TGCACCAGCAGCCAAGATCAAGCGACAGGGGGGGAGACCCAGTACTTC.

The rearrangement uses TRBV5-1 and TRBJ2-5, with TRBD2 identical over 9 bases. The trim removed 0 bases at V and 5 bases at J, leaving 11 bases unmatched. There are 17 residues in the CDR3. The germline V gene has CDR1 SGHRS and CDR2 YFSETQ. The CDR3 is CASSLVLGGRALETQYF. The CDR3 DNA sequence: TGCGCCAGCAGCTTGGTATTGGGCGGGAGGGCCTTGGAGACCCAGTACTTC.

The CDR3 loop reads CASSGPRDPGKIHSYNEQFF. The CDR3 DNA reads TGTGCCAGCAGCGGCCCTAGGGATCCGGGAAAAATCCACTCCTACAATGAGCAGTTCTTC. V gene TRBV9 combines with J gene TRBJ2-1; D perhaps matches TRBD2 (5 bases). V was shortened by 3 bases and J by 0 bases, with 25 bases between the two germline ends. This CDR3 contains 20 residues. Per germline, CDR1 SGDLS and CDR2 YYNGEE.

V usage is TRBV20-1 and J usage is TRBJ1-5; D gene unclear. Trimming cost V 5 bases and J 9 bases, with 11 bases left between them. Germline CDR1 DFQATT, CDR2 SNEGSKA (reference sequence). CDR3 length equals 11 residues. In DNA form, the CDR3 reads TGCAGTGCTGGACTGCGGGGGCCCCAGCATTTT. Translating gives CSAGLRGPQHF.

The chain has TRBV29-1 and TRBJ2-1, with 7 bases identical to TRBD1. Looked up from germline, CDR1 is SQVTM and CDR2 is ANQGSEA. This CDR3 region has 13 residues. The ends lost 7 bases at V and 5 bases at J; junction bases unmatched: 8. Here the CDR3 reads CSAQLQGHNEQFF. The DNA for the CDR3 is TGCAGCGCCCAACTACAGGGGCACAATGAGCAGTTCTTC.

The chain links TRBV5-1 to TRBJ1-1; 7 bases map to TRBD1. After removal of 0 bases from V and 6 bases from J, the junction contained 5 bases not matched to a gene. CDR1 and CDR2 (germline): SGHRS, YFSETQ. The CDR3 is 14 amino acids. CDR3 in amino acids: CASSLGKGASEAFF. Written as DNA, the CDR3 is TGCGCCAGCAGCTTGGGAAAGGGGGCCTCTGAAGCTTTCTTT.

This clone was counted a single time. Its ends do not fully match the called genes, so a read error is possible. This rearrangement joins TRBV6-5 to TRBJ2-5; 9 positions agree with TRBD1. Germline CDR1 MNHEY, CDR2 SVGAGI. The CDR3 covers 15 residues. For the CDR3, the DNA is TGTGCCAGCAGACTTGGGACAGGGTGGCAGGAGAGCCAGTACTTC. Translation: CASRLGTGWQESQYF.

The chain carries TRBV25-1 and TRBJ2-7; 10 bases align to TRBD1. CDR3 size: 17 residues. J gave up 3 bases and V 6 bases, and 14 bases lay outside the gene matches. Germline assignment: CDR1 MGHDK and CDR2 SYGVNS. The CDR3 is CASSPTTGGQGIYEQYF. CDR3 bases: TGTGCCAGCAGCCCAACGACGGGGGGACAGGGGATCTACGAGCAGTACTTC.

This clone was picked up one time. The chain is built from TRBV18 and TRBJ1-6; 8 bases align to TRBD1. The CDR3 runs to 16 residues. Trimming at V came to 3 bases and at J to 5 bases, leaving 6 bases not matched to a gene. Germline CDR1 KGHSH, CDR2 LQKENI. The CDR3 DNA is TGTGCCAGCTCACCTACAGACAGGGGCGATAATTCACCCCTCCACTTT. Its translation is CASSPTDRGDNSPLHF. Full variable domain (rest looked up from reference TRBV18 and TRBJ1-6): NAGVMQNPRHLVRRRGQEARLRCSPMKGHSHVYWYRQLPEEGLKFMVYLQKENIIDESGMPKERFSAEFPKEGPSILRIQQVVRGDSAAYFCASSPTDRGDNSPLHFGNGTRLTVT.

V usage is TRBV19 and J usage is TRBJ1-1; D is undetermined. Germline V gene sequence: CDR1 LNHDA, CDR2 SQIVND (reference sequence). This CDR3 spans 14 amino acids. V shed 8 bases and J shed 2 bases, with 15 bases lying between them. The CDR3 region is CASVPMSSNTEAFF. The DNA of the CDR3 is TGTGCCAGTGTACCGATGAGCTCAAACACTGAAGCTTTCTTT.

This clone appeared a few times. V gene TRBV28 combines with J gene TRBJ1-2; TRBD1 agrees at 9 bases. The V gene's germline CDR1 is MDHEN and CDR2 SYDVKM. The CDR3 covers 15 residues. J lost 3 bases, V lost 7 bases, and 9 bases had no gene match. This CDR3 is CASTITGGNYYGYTF. In DNA form, the CDR3 reads TGTGCCAGCACCATTACAGGGGGCAATTACTATGGCTACACCTTC.

CDR3 amino acids: CASSHLAGGRYEQYF. In nucleotides, the CDR3 is TGCGCCAGCAGCCATCTAGCGGGGGGGCGGTACGAGCAGTACTTC. The rearrangement joins TRBV4-3 to TRBJ2-7; 12 bases are shared with TRBD2. Per germline, CDR1 LGHNA and CDR2 YSLEER. The V gene end was trimmed by 3 bases and the J gene end by 4 bases; junction bases not matched to a gene: 4. The CDR3 extends over 15 amino acids.